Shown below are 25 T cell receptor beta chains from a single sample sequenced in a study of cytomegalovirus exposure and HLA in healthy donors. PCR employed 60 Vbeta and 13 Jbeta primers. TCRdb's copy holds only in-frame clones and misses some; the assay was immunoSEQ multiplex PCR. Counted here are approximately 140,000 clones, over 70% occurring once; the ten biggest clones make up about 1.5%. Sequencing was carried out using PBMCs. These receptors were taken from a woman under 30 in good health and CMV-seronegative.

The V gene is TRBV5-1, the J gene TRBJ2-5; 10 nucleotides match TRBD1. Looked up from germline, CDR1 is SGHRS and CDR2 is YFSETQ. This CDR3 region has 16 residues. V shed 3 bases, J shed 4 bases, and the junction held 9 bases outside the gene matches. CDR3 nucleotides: TGCGCCAGCAGCTCCCGGGACAGGGGCCTCCGAGAGACCCAGTACTTC. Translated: CASSSRDRGLRETQYF. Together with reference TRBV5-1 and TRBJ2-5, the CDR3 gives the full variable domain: KAGVTQTPRYLIKTRGQQVTLSCSPISGHRSVSWYQQTPGQGLQFLFEYFSETQRNKGNFPGRFSGRQFSNSRSEMNVSTLELGDSALYLCASSSRDRGLRETQYFGPGTRLLVL.

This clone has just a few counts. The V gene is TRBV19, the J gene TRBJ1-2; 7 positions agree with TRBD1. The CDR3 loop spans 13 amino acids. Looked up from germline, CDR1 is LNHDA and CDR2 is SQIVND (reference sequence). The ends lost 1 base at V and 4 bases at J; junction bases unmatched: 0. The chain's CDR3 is CASSIGQGYGYTF. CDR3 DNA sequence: TGTGCCAGTAGTATAGGACAGGGCTATGGCTACACCTTC. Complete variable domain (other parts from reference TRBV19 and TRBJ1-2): DGGITQSPKYLFRKEGQNVTLSCEQNLNHDAMYWYRQDPGQGLRLIYYSQIVNDFQKGDIAEGYSVSREKKESFPLTVTSAQKNPTAFYLCASSIGQGYGYTFGSGTRLTVV.

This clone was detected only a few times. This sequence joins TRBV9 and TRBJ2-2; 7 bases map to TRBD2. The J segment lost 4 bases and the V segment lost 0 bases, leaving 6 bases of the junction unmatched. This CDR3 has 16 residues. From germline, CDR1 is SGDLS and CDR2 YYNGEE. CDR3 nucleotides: TGTGCCAGCAGCGTAGGGGCTAGCGGCCCCACCGGGGAGCTGTTTTTT. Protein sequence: CASSVGASGPTGELFF.

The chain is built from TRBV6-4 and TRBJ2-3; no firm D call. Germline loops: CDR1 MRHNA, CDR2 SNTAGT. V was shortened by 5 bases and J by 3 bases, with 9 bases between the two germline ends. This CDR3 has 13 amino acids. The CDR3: CASSQDGTDTQYF. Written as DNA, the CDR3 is TGTGCCAGCAGTCAGGATGGGACAGATACGCAGTATTTT.

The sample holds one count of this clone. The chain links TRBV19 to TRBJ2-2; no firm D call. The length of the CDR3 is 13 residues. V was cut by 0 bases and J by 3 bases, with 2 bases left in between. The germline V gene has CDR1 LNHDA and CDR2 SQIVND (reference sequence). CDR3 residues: CASSIDDTGELFF. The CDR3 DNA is TGTGCCAGTAGTATAGACGACACCGGGGAGCTGTTTTTT.

The DNA of the CDR3 is TGTGCCTGGATTAGGAACAGTCGGGGATCCCCTCAGTATTTCGCGAACACTGAAGCTTTCTTT. Its translation is CAWIRNSRGSPQYFANTEAFF. The chain combines TRBV30 with TRBJ1-1; no clear D. There are 21 residues in the CDR3. Germline V lookup: CDR1 GTSNPN, CDR2 SVGIG (reference sequence). V gave up 4 bases and J gave up 1 base, with 34 bases separating them.

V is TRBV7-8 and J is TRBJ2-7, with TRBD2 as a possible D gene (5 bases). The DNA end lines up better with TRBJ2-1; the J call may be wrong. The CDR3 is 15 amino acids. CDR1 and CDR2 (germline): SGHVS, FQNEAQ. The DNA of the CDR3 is TGTGCCAGCAGCTTAGGAGGGATCTCCTACAATGAGCAGTTCTTC. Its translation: CASSLGGISYNEQFF.

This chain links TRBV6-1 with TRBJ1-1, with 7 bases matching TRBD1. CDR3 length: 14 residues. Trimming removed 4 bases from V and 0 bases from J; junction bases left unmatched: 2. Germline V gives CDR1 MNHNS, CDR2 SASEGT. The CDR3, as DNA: TGTGCCAGCAGTGGGACAGGCCTGAACACTGAAGCTTTCTTT. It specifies CASSGTGLNTEAFF.

The DNA of the CDR3 is TGTGCCAGCAGCTTAGAGGAGGGAAGCTACTCTGGAAACACCATATATTTT. Protein product: CASSLEEGSYSGNTIYF. The chain joins TRBV7-8 to TRBJ1-3; no firm D call. Germline V gene data show CDR1 as SGHVS and CDR2 as FQNEAQ. CDR3 size: 17 residues. V lost 1 base and J lost 0, with 13 bases in between.

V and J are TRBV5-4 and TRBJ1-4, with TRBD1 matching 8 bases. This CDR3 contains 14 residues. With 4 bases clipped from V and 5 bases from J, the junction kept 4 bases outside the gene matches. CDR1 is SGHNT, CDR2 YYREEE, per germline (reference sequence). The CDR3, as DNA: TGTGCCAGCAGCCTGGACAGGGCGAATGAAAAACTGTTTTTT. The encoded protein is CASSLDRANEKLFF.

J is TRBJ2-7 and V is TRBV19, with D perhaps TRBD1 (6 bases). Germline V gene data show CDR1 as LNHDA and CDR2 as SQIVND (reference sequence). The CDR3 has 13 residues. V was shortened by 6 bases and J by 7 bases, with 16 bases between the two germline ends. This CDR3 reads CASSQDSVLEQYF. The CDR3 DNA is TGTGCCAGTAGCCAGGACAGTGTTCTGGAGCAGTACTTC.

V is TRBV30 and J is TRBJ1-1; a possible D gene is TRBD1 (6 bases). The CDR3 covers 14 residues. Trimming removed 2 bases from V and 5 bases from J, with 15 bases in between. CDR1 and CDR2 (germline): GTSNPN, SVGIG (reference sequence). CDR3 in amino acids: CAWSKGGGETEAFF. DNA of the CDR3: TGTGCCTGGAGTAAGGGCGGGGGCGAGACTGAAGCTTTCTTT.

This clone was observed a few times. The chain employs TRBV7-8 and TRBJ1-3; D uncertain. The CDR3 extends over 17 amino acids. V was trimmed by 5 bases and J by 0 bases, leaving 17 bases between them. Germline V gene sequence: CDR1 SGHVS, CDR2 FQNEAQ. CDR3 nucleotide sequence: TGTGCCAGCAGCCTCGAGGCAACCGTCTTCTCTGGAAACACCATATATTTT. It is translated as CASSLEATVFSGNTIYF.

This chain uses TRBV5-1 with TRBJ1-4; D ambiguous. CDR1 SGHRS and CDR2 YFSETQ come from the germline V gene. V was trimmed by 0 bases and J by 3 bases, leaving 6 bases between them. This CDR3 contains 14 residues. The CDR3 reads CASSLGSANEKLFF. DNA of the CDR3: TGCGCCAGCAGCTTGGGCAGCGCTAATGAAAAACTGTTTTTT.

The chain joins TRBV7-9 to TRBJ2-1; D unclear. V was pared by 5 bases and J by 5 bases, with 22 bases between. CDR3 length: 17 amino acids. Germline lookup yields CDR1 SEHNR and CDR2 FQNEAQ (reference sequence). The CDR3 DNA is TGTGCCAGCAGCGCCAAACCTAGTCCCCCCTTTAACAATGAGCAGTTCTTC. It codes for CASSAKPSPPFNNEQFF.

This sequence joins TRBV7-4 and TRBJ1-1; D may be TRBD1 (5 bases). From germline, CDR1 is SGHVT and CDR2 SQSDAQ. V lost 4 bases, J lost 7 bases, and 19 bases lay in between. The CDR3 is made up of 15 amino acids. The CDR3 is CASSSSVGREGEAFF. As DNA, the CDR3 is TGTGCCAGCAGCTCTAGTGTGGGCAGGGAAGGTGAAGCTTTCTTT.

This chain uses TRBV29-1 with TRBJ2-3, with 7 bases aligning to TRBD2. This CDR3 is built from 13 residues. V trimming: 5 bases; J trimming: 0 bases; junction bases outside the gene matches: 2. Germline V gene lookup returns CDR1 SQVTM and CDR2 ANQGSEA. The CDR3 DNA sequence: TGCAGCGTTTATAGCGGGAGCACAGATACGCAGTATTTT. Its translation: CSVYSGSTDTQYF.

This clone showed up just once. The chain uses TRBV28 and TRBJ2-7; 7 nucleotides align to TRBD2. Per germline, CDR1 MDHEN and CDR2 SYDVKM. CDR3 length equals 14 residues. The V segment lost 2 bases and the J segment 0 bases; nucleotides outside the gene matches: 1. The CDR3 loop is CASSLREGSYEQYF. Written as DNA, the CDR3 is TGTGCCAGCAGTTTAAGGGAGGGCTCCTACGAGCAGTACTTC.

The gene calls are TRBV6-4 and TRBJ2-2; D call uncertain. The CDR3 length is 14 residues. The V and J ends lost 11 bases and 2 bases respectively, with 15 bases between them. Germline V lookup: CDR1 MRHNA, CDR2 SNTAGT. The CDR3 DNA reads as TGTGCCGTTACCGACTCCTCAAACACCGGGGAGCTGTTTTTT. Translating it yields CAVTDSSNTGELFF.

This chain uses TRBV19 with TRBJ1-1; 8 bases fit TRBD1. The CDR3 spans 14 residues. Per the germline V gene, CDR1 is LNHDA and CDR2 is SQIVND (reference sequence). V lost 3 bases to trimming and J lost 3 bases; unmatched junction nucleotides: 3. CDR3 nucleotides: TGTGCCAGTAGTATTGCGACAGGGGACACTGAAGCTTTCTTT. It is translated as CASSIATGDTEAFF.

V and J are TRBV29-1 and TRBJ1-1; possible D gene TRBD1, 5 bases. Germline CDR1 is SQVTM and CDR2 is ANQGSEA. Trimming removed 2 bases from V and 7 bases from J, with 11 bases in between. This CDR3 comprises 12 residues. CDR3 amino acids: CSVEFRQGEAFF. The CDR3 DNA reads TGCAGCGTTGAATTTCGGCAGGGTGAAGCTTTCTTT.

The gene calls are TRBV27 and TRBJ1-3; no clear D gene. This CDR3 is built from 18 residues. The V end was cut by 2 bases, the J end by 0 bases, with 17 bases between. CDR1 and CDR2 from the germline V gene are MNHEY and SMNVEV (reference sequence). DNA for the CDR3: TGTGCCAGCAGTTTACCGACACCTCGTTGGAACTCTGGAAACACCATATATTTT. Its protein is CASSLPTPRWNSGNTIYF.

The DNA for the CDR3 is TGTGCCAGCAGTTCTGCCGGGACTAGCGATGAGCAGTTCTTC. Translation: CASSSAGTSDEQFF. The V gene is TRBV6-6, the J gene TRBJ2-1, with TRBD2 matching over 10 bases. Germline CDR1 reads MNHNY; CDR2 reads SVGAGI (reference sequence). The V and J ends lost 4 bases and 8 bases, in that order; junction bases with no gene match: 5. The CDR3 consists of 14 residues.

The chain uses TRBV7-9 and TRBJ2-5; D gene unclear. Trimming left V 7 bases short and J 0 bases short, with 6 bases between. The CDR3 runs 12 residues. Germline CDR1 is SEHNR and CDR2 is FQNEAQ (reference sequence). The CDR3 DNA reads TGTGCCAGCACCACAGACCAAGAGACCCAGTACTTC. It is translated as CASTTDQETQYF.

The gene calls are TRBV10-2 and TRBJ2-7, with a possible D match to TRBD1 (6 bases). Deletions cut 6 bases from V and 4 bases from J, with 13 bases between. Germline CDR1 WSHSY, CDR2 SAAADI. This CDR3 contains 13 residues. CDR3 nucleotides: TGCGCCAGCAGGGCGGGCAGGGGATACGAGCAGTACTTC. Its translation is CASRAGRGYEQYF.